One and the same sample provided the 6 T cell receptor beta chains below, sequenced in a study of cytomegalovirus exposure and HLA in healthy donors. The PCR employed 60 Vbeta primers together with 13 Jbeta primers. Data came from immunoSEQ multiplex PCR; TCRdb stores just in-frame clones and leaves some out. The sample yields around 100,000 clones, over 75% seen once. The sequenced sample was PBMCs. The receptors stem from a man aged 55 to 69 in good health and CMV-seropositive.

This chain connects TRBV21-1 to TRBJ2-7; the table's D call of TRBD2 was not tested on the DNA. TRBV21-1 is shown as a pseudogene. The CDR3 length is 16 residues. CDR3 in amino acids: CASSNSPGEYPYEQYF. Here the CDR3 DNA reads TGTGCCAGCAGTAACTCCCCCGGGGAATACCCCTACGAGCAGTACTTC.

This chain connects TRBV5-1 to TRBJ2-7; 10 nucleotides align to TRBD1. CDR1 and CDR2 (germline): SGHRS, YFSETQ. V shed 0 bases, J shed 4 bases, and the junction held 4 bases outside the gene matches. The CDR3 runs 15 residues. The CDR3 reads CASSLDGTGDYEQYF. Written as DNA, the CDR3 is TGCGCCAGCAGCTTGGATGGGACAGGGGATTACGAGCAGTACTTC.

The CDR3 DNA sequence: TGTGCCAGCTCACCACCAGGAGCGGGAGTAGGAGTTGAGCAGTACTTC. Its protein product is CASSPPGAGVGVEQYF. The chain combines TRBV18 with TRBJ2-7; 8 bases match TRBD2. V dropped 0 bases and J dropped 7; count of bases not matched to a gene: 11. The CDR3 is 16 amino acids. Germline CDR1 reads KGHSH; CDR2 reads LQKENI.

This clone was picked up a small number of times. The chain combines TRBV14 with TRBJ2-1; 10 positions match TRBD2. V shed 3 bases and J 9 bases; nucleotides not matched to a gene: 8. The length of the CDR3 is 15 residues. Germline V gene lookup returns CDR1 SGHDN and CDR2 FVKESK. For the CDR3, the DNA is TGTGCCAGCAGCCAGGTAGCGGGGGGAAATACTGAGCAGTTCTTC. Residues: CASSQVAGGNTEQFF. Full variable domain (missing parts from reference TRBV14 and TRBJ2-1): EAGVTQFPSHSVIEKGQTVTLRCDPISGHDNLYWYRRVMGKEIKFLLHFVKESKQDESGMPNNRFLAERTGGTYSTLKVQPAELEDSGVYFCASSQVAGGNTEQFFGPGTRLTVL.

The chain uses TRBV28 and TRBJ2-3; 9 nucleotides agree with TRBD1. CDR3 length equals 16 residues. CDR1 and CDR2 (germline): MDHEN, SYDVKM. With 6 bases clipped from V and 3 bases from J, the junction kept 10 bases outside the gene matches. The CDR3 sequence: CASSPNRGQSTDTQYF. In nucleotides, the CDR3 is TGTGCCAGCAGCCCTAACAGGGGGCAGTCGACAGATACGCAGTATTTT.

The V and J genes are TRBV30 and TRBJ1-2, with a weak D call TRBD1 (5 bases). CDR1 and CDR2 (germline): GTSNPN, SVGIG (reference sequence). Between the trimmed V and J ends, which lost 4 bases and 2 bases, there was a span of 11 bases. The CDR3 sequence is 13 residues long. The CDR3 region is CAWTLRQNYGYTF. Written as DNA, the CDR3 is TGTGCCTGGACCCTTCGACAGAACTATGGCTACACCTTC.